This note documents a single T cell receptor beta chain sequence. This record comes from a study of T cell changes during pregnancy in multiple sclerosis. Measured with immunoSEQ multiplex PCR; TCRdb has only the in-frame clones, and not every one. The table has approximately 33,000 clones, 90% to 95% seen once. The CDR3 loop spans 14 amino acids. Germline CDR1 is KGHSH and CDR2 is LQKENI. The junction had 4 bases not matched to a gene; V was cut back by 6 bases and J by 1 base. This TCR derives from a female donor with multiple sclerosis, enrolled in a pregnancy study. The chain joins TRBV18 to TRBJ1-1; 8 bases line up with TRBD1. Specimen: CD4+ T cells from peripheral blood mononuclear cells, collected after pregnancy. The CDR3 DNA reads as TGTGCCAGCTCCCTTGACAGGGGGAACACTGAAGCTTTCTTT. This encodes CASSLDRGNTEAFF. Looking up the rest from reference TRBV18 and TRBJ1-1 gives the full variable domain: NAGVMQNPRHLVRRRGQEARLRCSPMKGHSHVYWYRQLPEEGLKFMVYLQKENIIDESGMPKERFSAEFPKEGPSILRIQQVVRGDSAAYFCASSLDRGNTEAFFGQGTRLTVV.